The sequence of this TCR beta chain was determined in a study of T cells after yellow fever vaccination. Study information: Preparation used SMART-Seq v4 Ultra Low Input for the low-cell-number fractions.

TCRdb re-analysed the 5' RACE reads in MiXCR, keeping a single row per CDR3 protein. Of hundreds of thousands of distinct CDR3 sequences in the sample, roughly 9.4% were seen once. Notes on this clonotype: Its antigen is currently unknown.

Study outcomes and limitations: Overlap between CD4 and CD8 compartments was detected for a small share of clonotypes. Subsequent to the booster, the majority of primary-vaccination clones reappeared (96% CD4, roughly 90% CD8).

Germline CDR1 is SGHAT and CDR2 is FQNNGV. There are 16 residues in the CDR3. V was cut by 2 bases and J by 4 bases, with 14 bases left in between. The sample in question was PBMCs, obtained on the day of the first yellow fever vaccination. V and J are TRBV11-2 and TRBJ2-2; tentative D call: TRBD2 (5 bases). The TCR comes from a man aged 18 to 30 who received the YFV17D yellow fever vaccine. CDR3 nucleotide sequence: TGTGCCAGCAGCTTACCAGCGGCCGCCGTCACCGGGGAGCTGTTTTTT. Translated, it gives CASSLPAAAVTGELFF.